This T cell receptor (beta chain) was sequenced for a study of blood T cell repertoires in COVID-19. This CDR3 region has 13 residues. V was pared by 2 bases and J by 7 bases, with 11 bases between. Germline CDR1 WNHNN, CDR2 SYGVQD (reference sequence). In the original workflow: Reference gene primers were amplified, and this amplification served to estimate nucleated cell counts. Assay: immunoSEQ multiplex PCR; the TCRdb copy retains only in-frame clones and omits some. V, J and clone size are those of that table, while D and trimming were read from the DNA. The repertoire consists of 200,000 to 250,000 clones, with about 78% occurring once and the leading ten covering around 5.1%.

The V gene is TRBV10-1, the J gene TRBJ1-2, with a tentative D call TRBD1 (5 bases). The receptor was derived from a woman in her 70s with acute or convalescent COVID-19. Sequencing used peripheral blood. CDR3: CASSESREGGYTF. As DNA, the CDR3 is TGCGCCAGCAGTGAGAGCAGGGAGGGTGGCTACACCTTC.